This T cell receptor (beta chain) was recovered during a study of shared clonotypes between healthy human individuals. The study enrolled healthy HIV-negative adults without recent acute infections or vaccinations as donors. CD8 memory cells included CD45RO+ cells plus CCR7-negative CD45RA+ TemRA cells. Here immunoSEQ multiplex PCR was the method, and the copy in TCRdb shows in-frame clones only, minus some. Of about 690,000 clones in the sample, less than 95% are singletons; the top ten hold about a third. Regarding this clone: Its antigen is as yet unknown.

Overall study results and limits: Generation probability values for non-shared clonotypes were lower than those for clonotypes shared by all four donors. For naive CD4 cells, 5% to 6.5% of clonotypes were shared across a few donors.

Sequencing was carried out using memory CD8+ T cells from PBMCs. Subset of the sample: CD45RO+ cells pooled with CCR7-negative TemRA cells. The origin of this receptor is a man aged 18 to 30 in good health. Some clones in this sample may be carry-over from other donors' samples.

The CDR3 DNA reads as TGTGCCAGCAGCTTAAATATCCCGGCCGGCGGGAATGAGCAGTTCTTC. This encodes CASSLNIPAGGNEQFF. The rearrangement links TRBV7-8 to TRBJ2-1, with a weak D call TRBD2 (5 bases). The CDR3 sequence is 16 residues long. Germline V gene data show CDR1 as SGHVS and CDR2 as FQNEAQ. Trimming took off 2 bases at V and 7 bases at J, with 18 bases between the two ends.